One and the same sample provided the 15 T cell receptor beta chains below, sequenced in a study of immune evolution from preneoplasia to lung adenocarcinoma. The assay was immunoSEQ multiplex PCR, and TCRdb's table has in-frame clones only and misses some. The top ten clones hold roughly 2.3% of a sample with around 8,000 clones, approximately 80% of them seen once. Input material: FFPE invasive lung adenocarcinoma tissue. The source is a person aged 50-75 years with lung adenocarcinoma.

CDR3 region: CASWRSDSYEQYF. The CDR3 DNA reads as TGTGCCAGCTGGCGAAGTGATTCCTACGAGCAGTACTTC. The V and J genes are TRBV6-1 and TRBJ2-7; D not resolved. The germline gives CDR1 MNHNS, CDR2 SASEGT. V was cut by 8 bases and J by 1 base, with 12 bases left in between. This CDR3 has 13 amino acids.

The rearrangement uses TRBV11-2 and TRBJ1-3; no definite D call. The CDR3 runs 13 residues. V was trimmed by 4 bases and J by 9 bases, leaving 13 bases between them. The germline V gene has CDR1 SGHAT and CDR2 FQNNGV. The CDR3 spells CASSSAMRATIYF. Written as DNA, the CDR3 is TGTGCCAGCAGCTCCGCTATGAGGGCCACCATATATTTT.

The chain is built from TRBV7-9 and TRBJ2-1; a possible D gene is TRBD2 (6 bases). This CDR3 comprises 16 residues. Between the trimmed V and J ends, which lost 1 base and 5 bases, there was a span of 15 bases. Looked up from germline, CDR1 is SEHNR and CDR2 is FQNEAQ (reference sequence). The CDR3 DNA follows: TGTGCCAGCAGCTTAGAAGGGTACGGGAGAAACAATGAGCAGTTCTTC. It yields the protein CASSLEGYGRNNEQFF. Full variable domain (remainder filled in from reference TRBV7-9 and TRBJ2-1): DTGVSQNPRHKITKRGQNVTFRCDPISEHNRLYWYRQTLGQGPEFLTYFQNEAQLEKSRLLSDRFSAERPKGSFSTLEIQRTEQGDSAMYLCASSLEGYGRNNEQFFGPGTRLTVL.

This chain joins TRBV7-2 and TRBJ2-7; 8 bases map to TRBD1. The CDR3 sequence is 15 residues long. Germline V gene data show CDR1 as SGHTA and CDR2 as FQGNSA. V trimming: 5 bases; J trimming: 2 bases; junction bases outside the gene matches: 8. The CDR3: CASSPPMTGAYEQYF. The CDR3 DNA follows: TGTGCCAGCAGCCCGCCGATGACAGGGGCCTACGAGCAGTACTTC.

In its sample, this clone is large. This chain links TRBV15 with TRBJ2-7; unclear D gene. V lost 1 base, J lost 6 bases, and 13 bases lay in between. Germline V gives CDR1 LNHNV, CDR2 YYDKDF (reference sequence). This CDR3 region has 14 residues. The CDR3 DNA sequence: TGTGCCACCAGCAGAGCTTCCAGGCCTTTCGAGCAGTACTTC. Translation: CATSRASRPFEQYF.

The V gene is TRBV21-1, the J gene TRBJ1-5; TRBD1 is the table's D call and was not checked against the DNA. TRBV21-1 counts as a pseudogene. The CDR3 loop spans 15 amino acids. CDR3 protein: CASSTRQGMDQPQHF. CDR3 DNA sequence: TGTGCCAGCAGCACTCGACAGGGGATGGATCAGCCCCAGCATTTT.

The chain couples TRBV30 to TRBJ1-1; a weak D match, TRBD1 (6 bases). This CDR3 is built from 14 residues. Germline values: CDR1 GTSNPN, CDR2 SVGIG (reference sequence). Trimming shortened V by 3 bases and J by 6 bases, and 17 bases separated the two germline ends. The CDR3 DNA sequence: TGTGCCTGGAGGGTCTGGACAGCCGATTCTGAAGCTTTCTTT. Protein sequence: CAWRVWTADSEAFF.

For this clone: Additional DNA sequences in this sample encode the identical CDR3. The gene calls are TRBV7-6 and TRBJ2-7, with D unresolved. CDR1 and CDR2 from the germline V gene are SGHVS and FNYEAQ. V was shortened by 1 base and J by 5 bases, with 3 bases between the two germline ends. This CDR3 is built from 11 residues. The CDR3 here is CASSLGNEQYF. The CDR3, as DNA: TGTGCCAGCAGCTTAGGAAACGAGCAGTACTTC.

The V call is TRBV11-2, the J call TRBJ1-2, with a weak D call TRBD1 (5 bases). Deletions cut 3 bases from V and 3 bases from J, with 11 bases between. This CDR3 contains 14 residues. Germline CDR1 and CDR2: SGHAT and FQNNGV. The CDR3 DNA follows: TGTGCCAGCAGCTTGAGCAGGGCTGACTATGGCTACACCTTC. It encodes CASSLSRADYGYTF.

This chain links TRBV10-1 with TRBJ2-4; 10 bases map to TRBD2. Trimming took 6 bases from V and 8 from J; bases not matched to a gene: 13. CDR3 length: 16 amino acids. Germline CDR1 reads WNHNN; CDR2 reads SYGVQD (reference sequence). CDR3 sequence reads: CASSWTSGRVGDIQYF. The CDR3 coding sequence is TGCGCCAGCAGCTGGACTAGCGGACGGGTCGGGGACATTCAGTACTTC.

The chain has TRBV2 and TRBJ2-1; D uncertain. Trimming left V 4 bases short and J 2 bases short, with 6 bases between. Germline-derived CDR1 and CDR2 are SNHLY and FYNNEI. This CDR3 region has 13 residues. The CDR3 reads CASSVGAYNEQFF. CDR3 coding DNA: TGTGCCAGCAGTGTTGGGGCCTACAATGAGCAGTTCTTC. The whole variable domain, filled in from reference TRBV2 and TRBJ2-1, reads EPEVTQTPSHQVTQMGQEVILRCVPISNHLYFYWYRQILGQKVEFLVSFYNNEISEKSEIFDDQFSVERPDGSNFTLKIRSTKLEDSAMYFCASSVGAYNEQFFGPGTRLTVL.

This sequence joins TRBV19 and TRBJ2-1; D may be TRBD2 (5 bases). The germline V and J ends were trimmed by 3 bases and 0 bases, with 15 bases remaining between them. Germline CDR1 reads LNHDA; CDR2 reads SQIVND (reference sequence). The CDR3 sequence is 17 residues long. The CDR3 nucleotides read TGTGCCAGTAGTATGCCCCTCGGGGAAAGCTCCTACAATGAGCAGTTCTTC. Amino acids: CASSMPLGESSYNEQFF.

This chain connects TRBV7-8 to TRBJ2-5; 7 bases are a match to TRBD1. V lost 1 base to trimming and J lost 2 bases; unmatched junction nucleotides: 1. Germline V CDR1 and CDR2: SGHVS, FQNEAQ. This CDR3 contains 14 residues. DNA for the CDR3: TGTGCCAGCAGCTTAGAGGGACAGCAAGAGACCCAGTACTTC. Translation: CASSLEGQQETQYF.

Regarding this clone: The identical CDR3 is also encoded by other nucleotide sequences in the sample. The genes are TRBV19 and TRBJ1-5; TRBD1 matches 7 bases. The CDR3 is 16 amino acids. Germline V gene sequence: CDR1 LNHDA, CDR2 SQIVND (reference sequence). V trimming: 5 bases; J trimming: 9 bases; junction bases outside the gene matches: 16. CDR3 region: CASSQGVSGGYRPQHF. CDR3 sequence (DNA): TGTGCCAGTAGTCAGGGGGTTTCGGGAGGCTATAGGCCCCAGCATTTT.

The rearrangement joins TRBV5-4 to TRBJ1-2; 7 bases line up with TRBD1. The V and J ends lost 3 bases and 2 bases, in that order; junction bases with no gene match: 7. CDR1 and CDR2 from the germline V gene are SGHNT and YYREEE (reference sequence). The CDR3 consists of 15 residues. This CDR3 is CASSWGDRANYGYTF. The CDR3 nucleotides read TGTGCCAGCAGCTGGGGGGACAGAGCCAACTATGGCTACACCTTC.